This TCR beta chain is drawn from a study of cytomegalovirus exposure and HLA in healthy donors. The study's findings and limits: First-cohort TCR clusters were later found to tend to co-occur in the 120 validation repertoires. CMV antigen specificity of a few CMV-associated chains was confirmed in vitro.

Assay used: immunoSEQ multiplex PCR; TCRdb lists only in-frame clones, some missing. The table includes about 330,000 clones, 70% to 90% detected once. In this sample, this clone turned up once. Its specificity is unknown. Sequencing used PBMCs. This TCR was sampled from a woman between 18 and 29 years old in good health and CMV-seronegative.

CDR3 DNA: TGTGCCAGCAGTTTTAGAGGGGGGGGGCCCTACGAGCAGTACTTC. This codes for CASSFRGGGPYEQYF. The V and J genes are TRBV27 and TRBJ2-7; possibly TRBD2 for D (7 bases). This CDR3 region has 15 residues. Germline V gene data show CDR1 as MNHEY and CDR2 as SMNVEV (reference sequence). The ends were cut back, 3 bases at V and 2 bases at J, with 14 bases in the middle.